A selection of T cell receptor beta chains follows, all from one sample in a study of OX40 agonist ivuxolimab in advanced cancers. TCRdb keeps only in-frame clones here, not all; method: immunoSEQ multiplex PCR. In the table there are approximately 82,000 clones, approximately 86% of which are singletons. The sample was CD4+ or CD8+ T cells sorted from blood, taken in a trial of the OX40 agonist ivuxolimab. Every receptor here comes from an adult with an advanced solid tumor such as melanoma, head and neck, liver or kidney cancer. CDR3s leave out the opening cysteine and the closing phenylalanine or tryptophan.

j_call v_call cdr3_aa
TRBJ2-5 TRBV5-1 ASSLGWEETQY
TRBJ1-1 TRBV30 AWSGWEGTEAF
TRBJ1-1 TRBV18 ASSPPNRGLNTEAF
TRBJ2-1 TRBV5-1 ASSLDQGGEQF
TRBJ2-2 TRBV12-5 ASGFWAQVNWELF
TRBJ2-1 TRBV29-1 SSKLTSGLSEQF
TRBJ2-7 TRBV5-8 ASSLGSGPHYEQY
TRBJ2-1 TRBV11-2 ASSLEGWLI
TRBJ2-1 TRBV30 AWKPSAAWEQF
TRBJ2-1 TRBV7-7 ASSLATGGIGEQF
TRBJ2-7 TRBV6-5 ASSSSSGAEQY
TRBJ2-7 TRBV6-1 ASNPQGLFGEQY
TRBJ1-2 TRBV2 ASTSRFEGNYT
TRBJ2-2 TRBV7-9 ASSLDGGELF
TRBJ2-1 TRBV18 ASSLGALNEQF
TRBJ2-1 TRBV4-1 ASSHGVTYNEQF
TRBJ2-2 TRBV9 ASSVEVAGVNTGELF
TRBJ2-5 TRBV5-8 ASSLWAEQETQY
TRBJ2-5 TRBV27 ASSLNRGQETQY
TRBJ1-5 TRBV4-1 ASSQVAAPNQPQH
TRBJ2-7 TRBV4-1 ASSRDRVSYEQY
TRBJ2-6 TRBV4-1 ASSQDFEGAGANVLT
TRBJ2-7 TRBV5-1 ASSLERATYEQY
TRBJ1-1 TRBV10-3 AITERGGTEAF
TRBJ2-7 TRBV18 ASSPGQGAYEQY
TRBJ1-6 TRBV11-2 ASSLVERENSPLH
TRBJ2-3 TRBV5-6 ASSRDRLTDTQY
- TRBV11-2 ASTLGRTSVEQY
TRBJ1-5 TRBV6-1 ASSQQDYSNQPQH
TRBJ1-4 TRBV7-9 ASSLLVGAGEKLF
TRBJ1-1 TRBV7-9 ASSLVEGEAF
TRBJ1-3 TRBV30 AWSRGSGNTIY
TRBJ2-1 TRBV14 ASSQALAGGFNEQF
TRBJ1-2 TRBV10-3 ASAQGALGYT
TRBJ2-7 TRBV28 ASRTLPHEQY
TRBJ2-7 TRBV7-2 ASSLYPPEIYEQY
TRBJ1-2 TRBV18 ASSPQKGTANYGYT
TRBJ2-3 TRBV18 ASSLIQGRSTDTQY
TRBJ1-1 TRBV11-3 ASSFASLNTEAF
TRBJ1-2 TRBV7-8 ASSGTRANYGYT
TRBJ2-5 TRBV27 ASSVGTTPKETQY
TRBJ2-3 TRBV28 ASSPTRLAGFTDTQY
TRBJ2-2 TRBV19 ASSSGRENTGELF
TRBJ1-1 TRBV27 ASNPQGAKGYREAF
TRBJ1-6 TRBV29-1 SVAFGTGSNSPLH
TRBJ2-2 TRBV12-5 ASSRVEAGELF
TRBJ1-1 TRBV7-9 ASRGQISSGEAF
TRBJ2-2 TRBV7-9 ASSFWTSGSGELF
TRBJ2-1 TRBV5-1 ASSSAQGGHNEQF
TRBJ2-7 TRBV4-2 ASSQKVDSSYEQY
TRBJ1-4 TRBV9 ASSPRTGGFEKLF
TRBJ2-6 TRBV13 ASSFTGAGPGANVLT
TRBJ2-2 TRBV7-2 ASSTTSGTNTGELF
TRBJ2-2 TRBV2 ASSRTSGAWAGELF
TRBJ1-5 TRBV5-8 ASRDREIQPQH
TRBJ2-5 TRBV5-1 ASSSIPGSETQY
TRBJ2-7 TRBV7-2 ASSLVSSGEQY
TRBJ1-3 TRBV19 ASSRDRAPGNTIY